The T cell receptor (beta chain) under discussion was sequenced for a study of metastatic and nonmetastatic thyroid tumors. Study background: Repertoires from malignant and benign thyroid patients were compared across blood and tumor or nodule tissue. Study-level findings and limits: In both blood and tumor samples, TCR beta diversity was reported significantly higher for malignant than benign nodules.

Per the original methods: Variation in CDR3 across clinicopathological groups served as the basis for constructing a distant-metastasis classifier in papillary thyroid cancer. TCRdb re-called clones via MiXCR from the PCR reads. These V and J calls rely on TCRdb rather than the paper's analysis. The repertoire has over 25,000 clones, 15% to 20% of them found once; the top ten carry roughly a tenth. Patients underwent thyroid surgery, and none had received any treatment before it. This clone occurred a few times. Its specificity is not known. V shed 7 bases and J shed 1 base, with 14 bases lying between them. Germline V CDR1 and CDR2: MDHEN, SYDVKM. This CDR3 is 15 amino acids long.

Sequenced input: blood. This receptor was identified in a female donor with papillary thyroid cancer or a benign thyroid nodule (not recorded which). Some clones in this sample may be carry-over from other donors' samples. The V call is TRBV28, the J call TRBJ1-5, with a possible D match to TRBD1 (6 bases). The DNA of the CDR3 is TGTGCCAGCACCTCGGGGGGCGTAAGCAATCAGCCCCAGCATTTT. It specifies CASTSGGVSNQPQHF.